This T cell receptor (beta chain) is drawn from a study of blood T cells in healthy people across ages. Findings of the study overall: There were more naive CD4+ cells and higher diversity in long-lived donors than in aged donors.

Notes on this clonotype: Antigen unknown.

Isolation yielded PBMCs, at least 6.5 million per sample, in every case. With a J-beta primer mix and a sample-barcoded 5' primer, a second PCR ran about 7 to 12 cycles. TCRdb redid the calling of the 5' RACE reads with MiXCR, one entry per CDR3 protein. The table records over a million distinct CDR3 sequences, approximately 59% of them present only once. Germline V gene lookup returns CDR1 MGHRA and CDR2 YSYEKL. The CDR3 length is 17 residues. After removal of 0 bases from V and 3 bases from J, the junction contained 8 bases not matched to a gene. This rearrangement joins TRBV4-1 to TRBJ1-5; TRBD1 aligns across 7 bases. The TCR originated in a man younger than 30 in good health. The sequenced sample consisted of blood. In DNA, the CDR3 is TGCGCCAGCAGCCAAGATTCGGCAGGGGGTAACAATCAGCCCCAGCATTTT. This encodes CASSQDSAGGNNQPQHF.